The 6 T cell receptor beta chains below all came from one sample that was sequenced in a study of T cell repertoires in cytomegalovirus infection. TCRdb analysed the reads with MiXCR anew, one entry per CDR3 protein. Of hundreds of thousands of distinct CDR3 sequences detected, 15% to 20% appear once; the ten largest clones hold around 12%. Sample: PBMCs. These receptors all come from a human donor in good health (CMV status not recorded). Some clones in this sample may be carry-over from other donors' samples.

This clonotype has ten or more counts. This chain joins TRBV7-2 and TRBJ2-1; TRBD1 aligns across 10 bases. V lost 1 base, J lost 5 bases, and 2 bases stayed unmatched. Looked up from germline, CDR1 is SGHTA and CDR2 is FQGNSA. The CDR3 runs 15 residues. The CDR3 region is CASSLVGTGDNEQFF. The DNA of the CDR3 is TGTGCCAGCAGCTTAGTCGGGACAGGGGACAATGAGCAGTTCTTC.

This clonotype has more than one count but fewer than ten. The chain links TRBV7-9 to TRBJ1-2, with 8 nucleotides matching TRBD1. Trimming at V came to 6 bases and at J to 4 bases, leaving 10 bases not matched to a gene. Germline loops: CDR1 SEHNR, CDR2 FQNEAQ (reference sequence). CDR3 length equals 15 residues. This chain's CDR3 is CASRPSGQGGYGYTF. CDR3 coding DNA: TGTGCCAGCAGACCATCAGGACAGGGTGGCTATGGCTACACCTTC.

This clonotype was seen repeatedly, ten times or more. This chain uses TRBV7-2 with TRBJ2-5; no firm D call. Germline CDR1 and CDR2: SGHTA and FQGNSA. The CDR3 loop spans 14 amino acids. Trimming left V 0 bases short and J 2 bases short, with 7 bases between. The CDR3 protein is CASSLAMKQETQYF. CDR3 DNA: TGTGCCAGCAGCTTAGCGATGAAGCAAGAGACCCAGTACTTC.

This clonotype showed up just a few times. This chain joins TRBV11-2 and TRBJ2-3, with TRBD1 identical over 11 bases. Looked up from germline, CDR1 is SGHAT and CDR2 is FQNNGV. This CDR3 spans 15 amino acids. V was clipped by 4 bases and J by 6 bases; unmatched bases: 6. CDR3 residues: CASSWGTGGYDTQYF. The CDR3 DNA is TGTGCCAGCAGCTGGGGGACAGGGGGTTACGATACGCAGTATTTT.

This clonotype has only a few counts. The chain recombines TRBV6-2 or TRBV6-3 with TRBJ2-1; no clear D gene. Trimming took 2 bases from V and 0 from J, leaving 5 bases between them. CDR3 length equals 14 residues. The germline V gene has CDR1 MNHEY and CDR2 SVGEGT. The CDR3 protein is CASSYASSYNEQFF. The CDR3 nucleotides are TGTGCCAGCAGTTACGCAAGCTCCTACAATGAGCAGTTCTTC.

At least ten counts were recorded for this clonotype. This CDR3 reads CASSPSLGRSSYEQYF. CDR3 in DNA: TGTGCCAGCAGTCCCTCTCTTGGACGGTCCTCCTACGAGCAGTACTTC. V usage is TRBV6-2 or TRBV6-3 and J usage is TRBJ2-7; D is unresolved. In germline, CDR1 is MNHEY, CDR2 SVGEGT. The CDR3 is made up of 16 amino acids. V was trimmed by 5 bases and J by 0 bases, leaving 17 bases between them.